This T cell receptor beta chain was captured in a study of Graves' ophthalmopathy and Graves' hyperthyroidism. Amplifying from RNA transcripts, the study obtained TCR beta CDR3 regions. RT-PCR was first run with HTBI primers, then multiplex PCR in a second round. Using its own MiXCR run on the multiplex PCR reads, TCRdb lists one record per CDR3 protein. The table shows 450,000 to 600,000 distinct CDR3 sequences, with roughly 39% occurring only once. Study-level findings and limits: Ophthalmopathy progression was predicted by the model at 70.59% sensitivity and about 79% specificity.

Germline CDR1 and CDR2: SGDLS and YYNGEE. The V and J ends lost 7 bases and 2 bases, in that order; junction bases with no gene match: 17. The CDR3 totals 17 residues. On this clonotype itself: Its specificity is not known.

The hyperthyroidism patients, aged 18 to 65, had been newly diagnosed, with under 2 months' duration. Pregnancy or lactation, uncontrolled infections and other autoimmune diseases were grounds for excluding patients. Sequencing input: peripheral blood or thyroid tissue (not recorded which). The chain recombines TRBV9 with TRBJ1-1, with 7 bases lining up with TRBD1. The receptor was derived from an adult man with Graves' hyperthyroidism. The DNA for the CDR3 is TGTGCCAGCTCACTGACAGGGTCAGGAGTAGGAAACACTGAAGCTTTCTTT. Translated, it gives CASSLTGSGVGNTEAFF.